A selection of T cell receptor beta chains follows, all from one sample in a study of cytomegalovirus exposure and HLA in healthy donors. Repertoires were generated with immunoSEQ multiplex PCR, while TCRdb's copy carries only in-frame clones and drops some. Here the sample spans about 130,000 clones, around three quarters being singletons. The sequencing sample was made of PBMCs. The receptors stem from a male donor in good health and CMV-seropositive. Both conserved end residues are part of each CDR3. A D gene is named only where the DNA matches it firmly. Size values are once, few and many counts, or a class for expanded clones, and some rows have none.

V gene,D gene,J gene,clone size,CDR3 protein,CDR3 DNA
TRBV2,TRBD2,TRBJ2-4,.,CASRLAGGTSLAKNIQYF,TGTGCCAGCAGGTTAGCGGGAGGAACCTCCTTAGCCAAAAACATTCAGTACTTC
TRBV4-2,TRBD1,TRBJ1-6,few,CASSLDPGTVNSPLHF,TGTGCCAGCAGCCTAGACCCCGGGACAGTCAATTCACCCCTCCACTTT
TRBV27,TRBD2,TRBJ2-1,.,CASRGFVAASGGLSYNEQFF,TGTGCCAGCAGGGGTTTTGTGGCGGCTAGCGGGGGCCTCTCCTACAATGAGCAGTTCTTC
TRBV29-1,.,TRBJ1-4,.,CSVRIISGELFF,TGCAGCGTCAGGATAATATCGGGGGAACTGTTTTTT
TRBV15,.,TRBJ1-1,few,CATSRGREGTEAFF,TGTGCCACCAGCAGAGGCCGGGAAGGCACTGAAGCTTTCTTT
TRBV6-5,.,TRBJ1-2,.,CASSYLPQGPYHGYTF,TGTGCCAGCAGTTATCTTCCGCAGGGGCCTTATCATGGCTACACCTTC
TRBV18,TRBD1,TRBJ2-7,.,CASSKTSGTATYEQYF,TGTGCCAGCTCAAAAACTTCCGGGACAGCCACCTACGAGCAGTACTTC
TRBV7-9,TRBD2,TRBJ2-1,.,CASSFGGGYNEQFF,TGTGCCAGCAGCTTTGGCGGGGGGTACAATGAGCAGTTCTTC
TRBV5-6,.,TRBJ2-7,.,CASSLGDGGTLYEQYF,TGTGCCAGCAGCTTAGGTGACGGGGGAACCCTCTACGAGCAGTACTTC
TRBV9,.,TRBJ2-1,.,CASSAGLPPPTDEQFF,TGTGCCAGCAGCGCGGGTCTTCCCCCGCCAACGGATGAGCAGTTCTTC
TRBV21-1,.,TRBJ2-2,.,CASRDWANTGELFF,TGTGCCAGCCGGGACTGGGCTAACACCGGGGAGCTGTTTTTT
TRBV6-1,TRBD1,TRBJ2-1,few,CASSEAPTGGNEQFF,TGTGCCAGCAGTGAAGCACCAACAGGGGGCAATGAGCAGTTCTTC
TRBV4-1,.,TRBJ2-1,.,CASSQGLARYNEQFF,TGCGCCAGCAGCCAAGGGCTAGCTCGCTACAATGAGCAGTTCTTC
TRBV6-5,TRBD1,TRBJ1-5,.,CASLQGDSNQPQHF,TGTGCCAGCCTCCAGGGGGATAGCAATCAGCCCCAGCATTTT
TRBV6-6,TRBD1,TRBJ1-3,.,CASSYPRDRVGNTIYF,TGTGCCAGCAGTTACCCCCGCGACAGGGTTGGAAACACCATATATTTT
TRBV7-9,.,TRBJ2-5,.,CASSFTREQETQYF,TGTGCCAGCAGCTTTACCCGGGAACAAGAGACCCAGTACTTC
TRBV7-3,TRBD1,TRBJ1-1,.,CASSSTGPNTEAFF,TGTGCCAGCAGCTCGACAGGGCCGAACACTGAAGCTTTCTTT
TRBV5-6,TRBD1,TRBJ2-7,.,CASSLGLGQGYYEQYF,TGTGCCAGCAGCTTGGGTCTGGGACAGGGATACTACGAGCAGTACTTC
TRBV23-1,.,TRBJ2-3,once,CASSPPMAVWYTQYF,TGCGCCAGCAGTCCCCCCATGGCTGTGTGGTATACGCAGTATTTT
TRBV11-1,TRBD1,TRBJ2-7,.,CASSFGRAGGIYVEQYF,TGTGCCAGCAGCTTTGGCAGGGCAGGGGGAATATACGTGGAGCAGTACTTC
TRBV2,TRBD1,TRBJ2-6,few,CASSGTGAVSGANVLTF,TGTGCCAGCAGTGGGACAGGGGCGGTCTCTGGGGCCAACGTCCTGACTTTC
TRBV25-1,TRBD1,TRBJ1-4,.,CASSPSTGRAEKLFF,TGTGCCAGCAGTCCATCGACAGGGCGGGCTGAAAAACTGTTTTTT
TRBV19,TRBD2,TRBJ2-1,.,CASSQGSGRAPEQFF,TGTGCCAGTAGTCAGGGGAGCGGGAGGGCCCCCGAGCAGTTCTTC
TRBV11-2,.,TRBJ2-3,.,CASSLRTTTDTQYF,TGTGCCAGCAGCTTGCGGACAACCACAGATACGCAGTATTTT
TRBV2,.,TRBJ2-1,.,CASTAPDTEENEQFF,TGTGCCAGCACCGCCCCGGATACAGAAGAGAATGAGCAGTTCTTC
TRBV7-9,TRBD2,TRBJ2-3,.,CASRPTLAGGPDTQYF,TGTGCCAGCAGGCCTACACTAGCGGGAGGTCCAGATACGCAGTATTTT
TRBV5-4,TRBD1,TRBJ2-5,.,CASSLAGTGGETQYF,TGTGCCAGCAGCTTGGCCGGGACAGGGGGGGAGACCCAGTACTTC
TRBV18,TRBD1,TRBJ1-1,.,CASSPRTGAATEAFF,TGTGCCAGCTCACCACGCACAGGGGCGGCCACTGAAGCTTTCTTT
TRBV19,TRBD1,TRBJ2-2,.,CASSTRTGLDGELFF,TGTGCCAGTAGTACTCGGACAGGGCTTGACGGGGAGCTGTTTTTT
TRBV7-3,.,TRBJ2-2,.,CASSLGGPNTGELFF,TGTGCCAGCAGCTTAGGGGGCCCTAACACCGGGGAGCTGTTTTTT
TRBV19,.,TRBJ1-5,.,CASSIPGPGLNQPQHF,TGTGCCAGTAGTATCCCCGGCCCAGGCCTCAATCAGCCCCAGCATTTT
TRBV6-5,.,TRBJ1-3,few,CASSSSYQNTIYF,TGTGCCAGCAGTTCAAGCTATCAAAACACCATATATTTT